This is a list of T cell receptor beta chains from one sample in a study of blood T cell repertoires in COVID-19. TCRdb's copy holds only in-frame clones and misses some; the assay was immunoSEQ multiplex PCR. The sample contains tens of thousands of clones, more than 80% of which appear only once. The sample consisted of peripheral blood. Every receptor here comes from a man aged 30 to 39 with acute or convalescent COVID-19. Both conserved end residues are part of each CDR3. The order of the fields is CDR3 protein, V gene, D gene. D genes are given only for firm matches.

CASSPPGTALEAFF	TRBV18	TRBD1
CASSLGTDKYQETQYF	TRBV13	TRBD1
CASSEGVADEKLFF	TRBV7-9	NA
CASGPGQEDEKLFF	TRBV12-5	TRBD1
CASSFGGATNYGYTF	TRBV5-4	NA
CAWSVRGGEKLFF	TRBV30	NA
CASRRTSGYEQYF	TRBV12-3/TRBV12-4	TRBD2
CASRDRQGRWVPQHF	TRBV19	TRBD1
CASSLPLRVDLQETQYF	TRBV7-2	NA
CASSRPRVSSYEGEQFF	TRBV19	NA
CASSHEGSTEAFF	TRBV3-1/TRBV3-2	NA
CASNLQGNPSGNTIYF	TRBV2	NA
CASSSPPLAGPPHEQYF	TRBV7-2	TRBD2
CSVEFPQGADEQYF	TRBV29-1	TRBD1
CASSLSTATDTQYF	TRBV27	NA
CASTPWGRAGNTIYF	TRBV28	NA
CATSDPGTGNGELFF	TRBV24-1	TRBD1
CASSFGTRDTIYF	TRBV5-1	NA
CASSPRQGSYNEQFF	TRBV27	TRBD1
CASSAGERTEAFF	TRBV18	NA
CASLHDGLNTEAFF	TRBV27	NA
CSAGRGYGYTF	TRBV20-1	NA
CSVFGRQGNHF	TRBV20-1	TRBD1
CATGTAKKTQYF	TRBV24-1	NA
CASSLTGSYGYTF	TRBV12-3/TRBV12-4	NA
CAWSGVPGAYNEQFF	TRBV30	NA
CASSEHTPGTASNQPQHF	TRBV4-1	TRBD1
CASSSQTRGEQYF	TRBV13	NA
CASSLAGGAFYEQYF	TRBV5-8	TRBD2
CASSERDSRQDTQYF	TRBV27	TRBD1
CASSPDRGNTEAFF	TRBV18	TRBD1
CASSLQGVHNEQFF	TRBV7-2	TRBD1
CASSPARWGDQETQYF	TRBV13	NA
CSVVSTQDKSGNTIYF	TRBV29-1	NA
CASSLSTYYGYTF	TRBV19	NA
CASSQGTSGDTDTQYF	TRBV14	TRBD2
CASSLDSQSTEAFF	TRBV18	NA
CASSLQGTSSNQPQHF	TRBV6-6	NA
CASSRIQGDKKLFF	TRBV7-2	TRBD1
CASSSARGNGNEKLFF	TRBV7-9	NA
CASSPQGRRTEAFF	TRBV7-2	NA
CATSEPGQGYGYTF	TRBV24-1	TRBD1
CASSGRVRDTGELFF	TRBV7-3	TRBD2
CASTPVRGARGAFF	TRBV2	NA
CPSRPRQGGRIYGYTF	TRBV21-1	NA
CASSYTGSEQYF	TRBV13	NA
CAISPAGQGAFTGELFF	TRBV10-3	TRBD1
CASSLLGGTEAFF	TRBV12-3/TRBV12-4	NA
CASSYSSGTGGSPLHF	TRBV6-5	NA
CASSSGGDEKLFF	TRBV19	NA
CASSIDSTPAFSNQPQHF	TRBV19	NA
CSVEDREIYGYTF	TRBV29-1	NA
CAWEATSGRATDTQYF	TRBV30	TRBD2
CATSRVIPGNNQPQHF	TRBV15	NA
CASSLLRGRGNEQFF	TRBV11-2	TRBD2
CASSGMKRLFF	TRBV25-1	NA